The entry that follows covers one T cell receptor (beta chain) sequence. The germline V and J ends were trimmed by 5 bases and 4 bases, with 5 bases remaining between them. CDR1 SEHNR and CDR2 FQNEAQ come from the germline V gene (reference sequence). The CDR3 is 11 residues long. This sample is drawn from a study of blood T cell repertoires in COVID-19. In the original workflow: Reference gene primer amplification yielded estimated nucleated cell counts. This table comes from immunoSEQ multiplex PCR, and its TCRdb copy is limited to in-frame clones, with some not included. The V and J calls and the clone size are those of that table, but D and trimming were determined from the DNA. Of 350,000 to 450,000 clones listed, 87% are singletons.

This receptor was taken from a woman aged 55-69 years with COVID-19, enrolled during active disease. The chain carries TRBV7-9 and TRBJ1-1; unclear D gene. Material: peripheral blood. CDR3 in amino acids: CASSQFTEAFF. The CDR3 region has the DNA TGTGCCAGCAGCCAGTTCACTGAAGCTTTCTTT.